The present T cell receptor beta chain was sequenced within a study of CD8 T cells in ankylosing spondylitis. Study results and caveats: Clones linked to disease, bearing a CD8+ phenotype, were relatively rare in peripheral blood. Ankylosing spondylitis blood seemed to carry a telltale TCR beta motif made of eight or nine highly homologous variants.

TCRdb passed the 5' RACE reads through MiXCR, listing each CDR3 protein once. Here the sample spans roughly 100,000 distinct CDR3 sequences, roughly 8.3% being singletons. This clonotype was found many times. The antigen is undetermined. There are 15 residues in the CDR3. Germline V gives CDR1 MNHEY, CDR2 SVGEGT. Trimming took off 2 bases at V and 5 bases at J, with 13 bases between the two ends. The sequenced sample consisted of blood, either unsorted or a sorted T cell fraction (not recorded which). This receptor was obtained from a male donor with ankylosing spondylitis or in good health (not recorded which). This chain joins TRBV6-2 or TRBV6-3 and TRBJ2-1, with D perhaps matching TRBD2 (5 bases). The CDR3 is CASSYRGPQDNEQFF. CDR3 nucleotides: TGTGCCAGCAGTTACCGAGGGCCACAAGACAATGAGCAGTTCTTC.